These T cell receptor beta chains were read from a single sample in a study of blood T cells in healthy people across ages. TCRdb analysed the 5' RACE reads with MiXCR anew, one entry per CDR3 protein. The sample holds approximately 830,000 distinct CDR3 sequences; approximately 67% are singletons and the top ten take roughly 26%. The sequenced sample was blood. The receptors were sampled from a man aged 25 to 40 in good health. Each CDR3 is given with its conserved first and last residue. Fields, in order: J gene, CDR3 length, D gene, V gene, clone size, CDR3 protein, CDR3 DNA. A D gene is named only where the DNA matches it firmly. The listing skips clone size in some rows; elsewhere it reads once, few, many or a size class.

>TRBJ2-7|14|.|TRBV29-1|.
CSVIPGQSSYEQYF
TGCAGCGTTATACCGGGCCAGAGCTCCTACGAGCAGTACTTC
>TRBJ2-1|16|TRBD2|TRBV6-2/TRBV6-3|.
CASSYRRGAPGNEQFF
TGTGCCAGCAGTTACCGGCGGGGGGCCCCTGGGAATGAGCAGTTCTTC
>TRBJ2-1|15|TRBD2|TRBV6-5|.
CASSYLSGGAYEQFF
TGTGCCAGCAGTTACCTTAGCGGGGGGGCCTACGAGCAGTTCTTC
>TRBJ2-5|12|.|TRBV29-1|.
CSADLHEETQYF
TGCAGCGCGGACCTCCACGAGGAGACCCAGTACTTC
>TRBJ2-5|14|.|TRBV11-2|once
CASGRGKYQETQYF
TGTGCCAGCGGGCGGGGAAAGTACCAAGAGACCCAGTACTTC
>TRBJ1-5|12|.|TRBV20-1|.
CSASTQGEPQHF
TGCAGTGCTAGTACACAGGGTGAGCCCCAGCATTTT
>TRBJ2-1|16|.|TRBV25-1|.
CASSDLTGSPYNEQFF
TGTGCCAGCAGTGATTTGACAGGCAGCCCCTACAATGAGCAGTTCTTC
>TRBJ1-1|18|.|TRBV7-9|.
CASSLVRGRNPYRGEAFF
TGTGCCAGCAGCTTAGTAAGGGGACGGAACCCCTACAGAGGTGAAGCTTTCTTT
>TRBJ2-7|16|TRBD1|TRBV4-1|.
CASSQILRTGRNEQYF
TGCGCCAGCAGCCAGATCCTCAGGACAGGGAGGAACGAGCAGTACTTC
>TRBJ2-5|11|.|TRBV29-1|.
CSVKGLETQYF
TGCAGCGTAAAGGGTTTGGAGACCCAGTACTTC
>TRBJ1-2|14|.|TRBV2|.
CASSEGGRIYGYTF
TGTGCCAGCAGTGAAGGTGGACGGATATATGGCTACACCTTC
>TRBJ2-1|14|TRBD1|TRBV29-1|few
CSVETRRGFNEQFF
TGCAGCGTTGAAACGCGCAGGGGGTTCAATGAGCAGTTCTTC
>TRBJ2-3|16|.|TRBV7-2|.
CASSFARGVDTDTQYF
TGTGCCAGCAGCTTCGCGCGGGGAGTTGACACAGATACGCAGTATTTT
>TRBJ1-1|12|.|TRBV7-9|.
CASSLGQLEAFF
TGTGCCAGCAGCCTAGGACAGCTTGAAGCTTTCTTT
>TRBJ2-3|15|.|TRBV4-2|.
CASSEARQGTDTQYF
TGTGCCAGCAGCGAAGCACGTCAGGGGACAGATACGCAGTATTTT
>TRBJ2-5|16|.|TRBV25-1|.
CASSELVWGYQETQYF
TGTGCCAGCAGTGAATTGGTTTGGGGGTACCAAGAGACCCAGTACTTC
>TRBJ2-3|15|.|TRBV20-1|.
CSAATTRSRTDTQYF
TGCAGTGCTGCGACTACCCGCTCGCGCACAGATACGCAGTATTTT
>TRBJ1-1|14|.|TRBV10-3|.
CAISEGRRNTEAFF
TGTGCCATCAGTGAAGGTAGGCGGAACACTGAAGCTTTCTTT
>TRBJ2-1|15|TRBD1|TRBV2|.
CASRPGTGSYNEQFF
TGTGCCAGCAGACCCGGGACAGGTTCCTACAATGAGCAGTTCTTC
>TRBJ2-7|15|.|TRBV9|.
CASSVGGEVSYEQYF
TGTGCCAGCAGCGTAGGGGGGGAGGTCTCCTACGAGCAGTACTTC
>TRBJ2-3|16|.|TRBV2|once
CASSERGGAFTDTQYF
TGTGCCAGCAGTGAACGCGGGGGCGCATTCACAGATACGCAGTATTTT
>TRBJ2-1|14|TRBD2|TRBV29-1|once
CSGLTSGGGNEQFF
TGCAGCGGCTTGACTAGCGGGGGAGGAAATGAGCAGTTCTTC
>TRBJ1-6|12|.|TRBV7-9|.
CASSSRRLPLHF
TGTGCCAGCAGCTCGCGACGCTTGCCCCTCCACTTT
>TRBJ2-7|17|.|TRBV7-2|.
CASSLGRGTSKPYEQYF
TGTGCCAGCAGCTTAGGACGGGGCACCTCAAAGCCCTACGAGCAGTACTTC
>TRBJ1-1|15|TRBD1|TRBV29-1|.
CSVEDHQGADTEAFF
TGCAGCGTTGAAGATCATCAGGGGGCTGACACTGAAGCTTTCTTT
>TRBJ1-6|15|.|TRBV7-2|.
CASSLGLSYNSPLHF
TGTGCCAGCAGCTTAGGATTATCCTATAATTCACCCCTCCACTTT